The entry below describes one T cell receptor (beta chain). Germline V gene lookup returns CDR1 LGHNA and CDR2 YNFKEQ. Deletions cut 1 base from V and 1 base from J, with 8 bases between. The length of the CDR3 is 15 residues. This record comes from a study of blood T cell repertoires in COVID-19. About the study: The United States, Italy and Spain provided the acute and convalescent COVID-19 samples.

Cohort assignment relied on participant-reported clinical history. TCRdb keeps only in-frame clones here, not all; method: immunoSEQ multiplex PCR. The sample shows roughly 250,000 clones, under 95% of them seen only once. Sequencing input: PBMCs or T cells enriched from blood (not recorded which). The clonotype comes from a woman between 40 and 50 years old with acute COVID-19. The chain uses TRBV4-2 and TRBJ2-1; D unresolved. The CDR3 DNA reads as TGTGCCAGCAGCCAAGTGAAGGAGTCCTACAATGAGCAGTTCTTC. It specifies CASSQVKESYNEQFF.